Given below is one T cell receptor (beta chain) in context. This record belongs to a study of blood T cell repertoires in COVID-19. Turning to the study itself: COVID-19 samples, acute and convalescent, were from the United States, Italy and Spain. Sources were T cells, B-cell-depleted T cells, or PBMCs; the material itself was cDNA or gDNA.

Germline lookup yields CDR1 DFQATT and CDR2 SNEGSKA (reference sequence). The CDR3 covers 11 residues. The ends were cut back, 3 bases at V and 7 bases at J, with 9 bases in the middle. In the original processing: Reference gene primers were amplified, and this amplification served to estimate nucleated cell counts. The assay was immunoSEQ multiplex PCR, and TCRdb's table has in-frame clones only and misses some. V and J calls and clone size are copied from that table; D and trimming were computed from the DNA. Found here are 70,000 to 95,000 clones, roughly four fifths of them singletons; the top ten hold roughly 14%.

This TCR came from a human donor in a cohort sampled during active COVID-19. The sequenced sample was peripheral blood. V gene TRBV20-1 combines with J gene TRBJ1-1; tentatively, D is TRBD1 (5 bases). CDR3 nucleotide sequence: TGCAGTGCTAGTTGGGGGGGTGAAGCTTTCTTT. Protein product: CSASWGGEAFF.